The entry below gives a single T cell receptor (beta chain) sequence along with its context. Most PBMC samples had 480 ng input DNA in six replicates. Sequencing was performed with immunoSEQ multiplex PCR; in TCRdb, only in-frame clones are kept and a portion is missing. The table has about 8,500 clones, around 72% seen once. The sample is drawn from a study of neoadjuvant anti-PD-1 for oral cavity cancer. Overall study: Nivolumab at 3 mg/kg was mostly given biweekly, three to four doses, pre-surgery. Around day 43, patients without progression received a fourth nivolumab dose before surgery.

Time point denoted: after neoadjuvant nivolumab, at surgical resection. Blood cells were analyzed directly, without culture or expansion. Germline V gene data show CDR1 as MDHEN and CDR2 as SYDVKM. V trimming: 3 bases; J trimming: 5 bases; junction bases outside the gene matches: 5. The CDR3 is 14 amino acids. The specimen comprised PBMCs, sampled after nivolumab (anti-PD-1) treatment. The chain uses TRBV28 and TRBJ2-5, with TRBD1 identical over 8 bases. This receptor was obtained from a person between 40 and 85 years old with oral cavity squamous cell carcinoma. In nucleotides, the CDR3 is TGTGCCAGCAGTTTGTCAGGGGGCCCGGAGACCCAGTACTTC. Its protein is CASSLSGGPETQYF.